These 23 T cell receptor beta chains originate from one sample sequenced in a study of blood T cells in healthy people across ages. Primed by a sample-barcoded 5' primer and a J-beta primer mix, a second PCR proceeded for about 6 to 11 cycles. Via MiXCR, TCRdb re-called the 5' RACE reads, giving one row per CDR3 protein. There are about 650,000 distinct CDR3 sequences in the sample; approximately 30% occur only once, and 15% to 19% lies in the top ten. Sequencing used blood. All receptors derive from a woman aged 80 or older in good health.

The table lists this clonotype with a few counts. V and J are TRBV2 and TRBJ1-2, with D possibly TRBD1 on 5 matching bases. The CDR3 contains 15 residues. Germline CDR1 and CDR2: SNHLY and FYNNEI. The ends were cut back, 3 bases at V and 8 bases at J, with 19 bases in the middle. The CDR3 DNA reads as TGTGCCAGCAGTGAGGGCGGGGTTGGAAGGGGAGGCTACACCTTC. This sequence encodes CASSEGGVGRGGYTF.

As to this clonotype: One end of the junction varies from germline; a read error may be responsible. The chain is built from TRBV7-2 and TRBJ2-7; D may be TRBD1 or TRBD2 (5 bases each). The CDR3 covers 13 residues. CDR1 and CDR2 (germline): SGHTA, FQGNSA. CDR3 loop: CASSSRGPYERYF. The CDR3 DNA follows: TGTGCCAGCAGCTCACGGGGACCCTACGAGCGGTACTTC.

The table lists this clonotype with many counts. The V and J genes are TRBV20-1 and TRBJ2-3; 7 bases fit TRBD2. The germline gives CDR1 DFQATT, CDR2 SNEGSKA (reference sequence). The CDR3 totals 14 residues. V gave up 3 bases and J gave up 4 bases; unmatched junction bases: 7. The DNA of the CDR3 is TGCAGTGCTAGTGTCACTAGCGACGCAGATACGCAGTATTTT. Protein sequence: CSASVTSDADTQYF.

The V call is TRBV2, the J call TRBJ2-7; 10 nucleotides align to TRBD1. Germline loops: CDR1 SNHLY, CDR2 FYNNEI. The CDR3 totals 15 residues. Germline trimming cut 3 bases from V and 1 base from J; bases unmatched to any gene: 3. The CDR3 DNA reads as TGTGCCAGCAGTGACGGGGGACAGGGGTCCTACGAGCAGTACTTC. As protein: CASSDGGQGSYEQYF. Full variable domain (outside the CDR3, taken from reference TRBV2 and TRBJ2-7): EPEVTQTPSHQVTQMGQEVILRCVPISNHLYFYWYRQILGQKVEFLVSFYNNEISEKSEIFDDQFSVERPDGSNFTLKIRSTKLEDSAMYFCASSDGGQGSYEQYFGPGTRLTVT.

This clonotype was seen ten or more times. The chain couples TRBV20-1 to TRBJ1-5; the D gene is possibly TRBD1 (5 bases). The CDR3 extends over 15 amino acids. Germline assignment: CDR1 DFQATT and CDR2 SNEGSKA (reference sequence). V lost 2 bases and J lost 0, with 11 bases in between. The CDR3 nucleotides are TGCAGTGCTAGAAAACAGGAGATTAGCAATCAGCCCCAGCATTTT. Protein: CSARKQEISNQPQHF.

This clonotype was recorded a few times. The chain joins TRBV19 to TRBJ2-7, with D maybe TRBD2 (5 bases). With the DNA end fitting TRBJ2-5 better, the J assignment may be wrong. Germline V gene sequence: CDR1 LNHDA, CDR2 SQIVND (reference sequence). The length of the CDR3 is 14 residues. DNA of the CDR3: TGTGCCAGTAGTTCCCCAGCGGACGGTGGGACCCAGTACTTC. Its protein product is CASSSPADGGTQYF.

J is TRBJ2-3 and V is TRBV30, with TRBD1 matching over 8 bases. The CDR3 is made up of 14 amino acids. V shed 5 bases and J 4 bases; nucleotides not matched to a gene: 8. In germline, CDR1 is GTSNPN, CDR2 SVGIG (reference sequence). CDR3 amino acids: CAWGQGSVADTQYF. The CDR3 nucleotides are TGTGCCTGGGGACAGGGATCCGTGGCAGATACGCAGTATTTT.

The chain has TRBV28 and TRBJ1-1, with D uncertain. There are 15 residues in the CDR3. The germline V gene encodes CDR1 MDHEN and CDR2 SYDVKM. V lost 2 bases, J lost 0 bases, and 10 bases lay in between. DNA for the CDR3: TGTGCCAGCAGTTTACCTCTCCTGATGAACACTGAAGCTTTCTTT. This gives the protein CASSLPLLMNTEAFF.

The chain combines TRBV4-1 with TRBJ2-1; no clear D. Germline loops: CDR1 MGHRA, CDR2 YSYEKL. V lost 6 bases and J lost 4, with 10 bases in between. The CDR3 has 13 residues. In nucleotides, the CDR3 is TGCGCCAGCAGTGTCGATGCTTACAATGAGCAGTTCTTC. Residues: CASSVDAYNEQFF.

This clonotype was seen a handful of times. The CDR3 bases are TGCGCCAGCAGCTTGGAAACAGGGAATACCTATGGCTACACCTTC. Protein sequence: CASSLETGNTYGYTF. This chain joins TRBV5-1 and TRBJ1-2, with D tentatively TRBD1 (6 bases). The CDR3 spans 15 residues. Germline-derived CDR1 and CDR2 are SGHRS and YFSETQ. The V end lost 0 bases, the J end lost 4 bases, and 13 bases lay between the germline ends.

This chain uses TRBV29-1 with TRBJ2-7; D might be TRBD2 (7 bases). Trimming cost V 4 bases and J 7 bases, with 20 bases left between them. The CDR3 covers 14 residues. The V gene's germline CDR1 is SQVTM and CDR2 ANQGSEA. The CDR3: CSVGGGPGRLEQYF. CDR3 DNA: TGCAGCGTTGGGGGGGGGCCGGGAAGACTGGAGCAGTACTTC.

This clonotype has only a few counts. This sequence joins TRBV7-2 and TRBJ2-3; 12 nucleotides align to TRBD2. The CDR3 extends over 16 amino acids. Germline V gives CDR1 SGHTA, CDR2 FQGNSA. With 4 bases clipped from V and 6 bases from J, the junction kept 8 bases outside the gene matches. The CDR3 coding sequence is TGTGCCAGCAGCTCACTACTAGCGGGGGGCGGGGATACGCAGTATTTT. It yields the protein CASSSLLAGGGDTQYF.

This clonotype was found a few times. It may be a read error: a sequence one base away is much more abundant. The CDR3: CASSPTGANEKLFF. The CDR3 DNA is TGTGCCAGCAGCCCGACAGGGGCTAATGAAAAACTGTTTTTT. The chain is built from TRBV6-1 and TRBJ1-4, with TRBD1 matching over 8 bases. Germline CDR1 reads MNHNS; CDR2 reads SASEGT. The junction had 3 bases not matched to a gene; V was cut back by 6 bases and J by 3 bases. CDR3 length equals 14 residues.

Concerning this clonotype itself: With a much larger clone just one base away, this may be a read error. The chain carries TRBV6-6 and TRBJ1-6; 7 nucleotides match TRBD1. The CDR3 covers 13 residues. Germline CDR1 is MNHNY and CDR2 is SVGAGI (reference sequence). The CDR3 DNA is TGTACCAGCGGGACAGCCAACAATTCACCCCTCCACTTT. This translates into CTSGTANNSPLHF.

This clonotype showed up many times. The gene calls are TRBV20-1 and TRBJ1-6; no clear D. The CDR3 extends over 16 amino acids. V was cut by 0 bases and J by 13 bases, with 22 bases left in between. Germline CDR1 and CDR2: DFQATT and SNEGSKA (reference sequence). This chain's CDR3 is CSARDPLEGEVRPLHF. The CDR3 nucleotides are TGCAGTGCTAGAGACCCCCTTGAAGGAGAGGTTCGGCCCCTCCACTTT.

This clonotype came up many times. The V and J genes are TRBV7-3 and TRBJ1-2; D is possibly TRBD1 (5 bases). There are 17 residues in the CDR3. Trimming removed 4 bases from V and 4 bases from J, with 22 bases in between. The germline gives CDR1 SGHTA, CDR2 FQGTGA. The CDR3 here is CASSSLHLDSPSYGYTF. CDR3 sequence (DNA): TGTGCCAGCAGCTCACTACACCTTGACAGCCCTAGCTATGGCTACACCTTC.

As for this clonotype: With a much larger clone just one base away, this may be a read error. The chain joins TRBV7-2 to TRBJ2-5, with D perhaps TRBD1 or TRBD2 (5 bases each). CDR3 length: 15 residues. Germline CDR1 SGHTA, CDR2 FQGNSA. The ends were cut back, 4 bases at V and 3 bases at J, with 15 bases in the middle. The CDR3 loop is CASSSAGTGEETQYF. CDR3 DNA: TGTGCCAGCAGCTCCGCCGGGACCGGGGAAGAGACCCAGTACTTC.

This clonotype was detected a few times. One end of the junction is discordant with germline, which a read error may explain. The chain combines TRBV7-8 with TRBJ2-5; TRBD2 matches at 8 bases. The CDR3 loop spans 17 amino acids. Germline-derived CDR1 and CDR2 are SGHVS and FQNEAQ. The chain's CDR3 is CASGLGLRRGGKETQYF. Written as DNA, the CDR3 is TGTGCCAGCGGCTTAGGCTTACGTCGGGGGGGAAAAGAGACCCAGTACTTC.

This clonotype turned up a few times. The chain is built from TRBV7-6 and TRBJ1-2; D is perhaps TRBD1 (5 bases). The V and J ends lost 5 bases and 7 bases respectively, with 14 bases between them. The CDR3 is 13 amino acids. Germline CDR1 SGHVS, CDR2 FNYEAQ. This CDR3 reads CASSAGTGGGYTF. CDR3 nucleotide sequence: TGTGCCAGCAGCGCCGGGACCGGGGGTGGCTACACCTTC.

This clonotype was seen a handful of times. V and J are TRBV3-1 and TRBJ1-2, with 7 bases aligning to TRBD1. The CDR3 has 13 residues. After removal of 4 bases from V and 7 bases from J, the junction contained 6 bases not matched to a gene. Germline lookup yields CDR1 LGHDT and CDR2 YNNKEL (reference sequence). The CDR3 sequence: CASSPRDRTGYTF. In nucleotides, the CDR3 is TGTGCCAGCAGCCCAAGGGACAGAACTGGCTACACCTTC.

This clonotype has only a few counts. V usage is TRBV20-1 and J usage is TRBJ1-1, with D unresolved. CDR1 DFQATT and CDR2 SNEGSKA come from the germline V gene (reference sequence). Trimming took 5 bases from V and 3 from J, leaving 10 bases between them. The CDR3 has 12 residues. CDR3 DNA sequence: TGCAGTGCTGTTTATGGGTACACTGAAGCTTTCTTT. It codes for CSAVYGYTEAFF.

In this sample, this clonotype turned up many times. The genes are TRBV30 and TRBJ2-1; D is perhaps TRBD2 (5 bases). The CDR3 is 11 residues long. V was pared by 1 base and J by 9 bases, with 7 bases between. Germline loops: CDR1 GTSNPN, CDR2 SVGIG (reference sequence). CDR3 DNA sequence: TGTGCCTGGAGTGCAGGAGGTGAGCAGTTCTTC. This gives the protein CAWSAGGEQFF.

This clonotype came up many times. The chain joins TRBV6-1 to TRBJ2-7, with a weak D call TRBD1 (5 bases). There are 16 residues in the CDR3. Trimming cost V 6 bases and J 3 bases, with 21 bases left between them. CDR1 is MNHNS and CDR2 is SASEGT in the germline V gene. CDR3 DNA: TGTGCCAGCAGCCAGACCAGCGTAGGGGCAGGCTACGAGCAGTACTTC. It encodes CASSQTSVGAGYEQYF.